The clone carrying this TCR beta chain was counted between two and nine times. Its antigen is undetermined. These data are taken from a study of TIL therapy for anti-PD-1-resistant metastatic lung cancer. As to time point: pre-treatment sample, taken before nivolumab and TIL therapy. Pleural nodules or supraclavicular lymph nodes made up most of the excised metastases sampled. Findings and limits, study-wide: TIL cultures after expansion showed higher clonality and lower diversity than baseline tumor (median roughly 6% vs 31%). Many TIL product clones were absent from baseline tumor, suggesting clonal contraction.

The libraries were made with immunoSEQ v3. The method was immunoSEQ multiplex PCR; TCRdb's version includes in-frame clones alone and lacks a portion of them. Among tens of thousands of clones listed, roughly three fifths were seen once. Trimming stripped 5 bases from V and 4 bases from J, with 12 bases between. This CDR3 has 13 residues. Germline values: CDR1 PRHDT, CDR2 FYEKMQ (reference sequence). The genes are TRBV13 and TRBJ2-7; D is possibly TRBD1 (6 bases). The sequencing used tumor tissue, collected at baseline. The TCR was taken from a woman aged 25-80 years with non-small cell lung cancer. CDR3 sequence reads: CASSPGQTYEQYF. DNA of the CDR3: TGTGCCAGCAGCCCAGGACAGACTTACGAGCAGTACTTC.